Listed below are T cell receptor beta chains from one sample, sequenced in a study of vaccination and CD4 T cells after COVID-19. TCRdb used MiXCR to reprocess the PCR reads, holding one entry per CDR3 protein. The sample has some 22,000 distinct CDR3 sequences, 50% to 65% seen once. The sequences come from CD4+ T cells from blood, collected before SARS-CoV-2 vaccination. The receptors stem from a human donor who had recovered from COVID-19. The conserved cysteine and the conserved F or W are not part of the CDR3 here.

V,J,CDR3
TRBV7-2,TRBJ2-2,ASSPGLTYNTGELF
TRBV20-1,TRBJ2-6,SAGDRGSGANVLT
TRBV19,TRBJ2-5,ASSIGHQETQY
TRBV5-8,TRBJ1-1,ASSGGDSLVSV
TRBV27,TRBJ2-1,ASRRASGRSYNEQF
TRBV5-1,TRBJ2-5,ASSLGDWHETQY
TRBV7-3,TRBJ2-2,ASRRAENTGELF
TRBV20-1,TRBJ2-7,SARDNYEQY
TRBV7-2,TRBJ2-3,ASRPSIAGESTDTQY
TRBV20-1,TRBJ2-7,SAIQPGRGWSDEQY
TRBV2,TRBJ2-1,ASRVEGGEQF
TRBV10-3,TRBJ2-1,AIRGRLAGDNEQF
TRBV10-3,TRBJ1-5,AISHGTGDNQPQH
TRBV25-1,TRBJ1-6,ASSADGTYSPLH
TRBV19,TRBJ2-1,ASRGFRGNEQF
TRBV6-2/TRBV6-3,TRBJ2-1,ASRDSGRGTYNEQF
TRBV19,TRBJ1-1,AVTGVYTEAF
TRBV20-1,TRBJ2-1,SATLAGEQF
TRBV15,TRBJ2-7,ATSRDIVRGQY
TRBV19,TRBJ1-2,ASSIRGRIYGYT
TRBV19,TRBJ1-1,ASSEGSTVEAF
TRBV5-4,TRBJ2-3,ASSLNGRYDTQY
TRBV20-1,TRBJ2-3,SVKGLAVTDTQY
TRBV20-1,TRBJ2-3,SASSGSRTDTQY
TRBV12-3/TRBV12-4,TRBJ2-2,ASRGQGANTGELF
TRBV15,TRBJ1-2,ATSSPAFYGYT
TRBV5-1,TRBJ2-1,ASSLGGRSNEQF
TRBV2,TRBJ2-7,ASSAGTGLYEQY
TRBV6-1,TRBJ2-1,ASSTSGGNNEQF
TRBV6-1,TRBJ2-5,ASKDSRRETQY
TRBV19,TRBJ1-1,ASSMTGTVQAF
TRBV20-1,TRBJ1-5,SARDGTGGQPQH
TRBV7-2,TRBJ2-1,ASSLALAGGWTSYNEQF
TRBV10-3,TRBJ1-2,AISESSGNGYGYT
TRBV10-3,TRBJ2-5,AISAGREETQY
TRBV6-1,TRBJ1-1,ASSRISSNTEAF
TRBV20-1,TRBJ2-3,SASGSTDTQY
TRBV20-1,TRBJ2-2,SARDTAGGFNTGELF
TRBV28,TRBJ2-3,ASSSQGGEDTQY
TRBV7-9,TRBJ2-5,ASSLVVQETQY
TRBV6-5,TRBJ2-1,ASSYRRSDEQF
TRBV5-1,TRBJ1-1,ASSLEGSEAF
TRBV7-8,TRBJ1-1,ASSLRQGRDTEAF
TRBV18,TRBJ1-5,ASSHRDSNQPQH
TRBV7-8,TRBJ2-7,ASSLPSRYEQY
TRBV20-1,TRBJ1-6,SATRQSSYNSPLH
TRBV28,TRBJ1-5,ASSLYRGVGSNQPQH
TRBV20-1,TRBJ2-2,SAPSGRARTGELF
TRBV25-1,TRBJ2-1,ASSDPVVAYNEQF
TRBV7-9,TRBJ2-5,ASSSSRGGDRWETQY